This T cell receptor (beta chain) emerged from a study of T cell changes during pregnancy in multiple sclerosis. TCRdb keeps only in-frame clones here, not all; method: immunoSEQ multiplex PCR. This sample carries tens of thousands of clones, approximately 90% of them seen once, and the ten largest clones take 2.6%. The CDR3 spans 12 residues. The V gene lost 5 bases and the J gene lost 5 bases, with 6 bases spanning the gap. CDR1 is MNHEY and CDR2 is SVGAGI in the germline V gene. This rearrangement joins TRBV6-5 to TRBJ2-2; D not resolved. The clonotype originates from a female donor with multiple sclerosis, enrolled in a pregnancy study. Sequencing was performed on peripheral blood, taken before pregnancy. DNA of the CDR3: TGTGCCAGCAGTCCGCGGACCGGGGAGCTGTTTTTT. Translated: CASSPRTGELFF.